The 9 T cell receptor beta chains listed next were all sequenced from one sample in a study of response to subunit inactivated influenza vaccine. MiXCR, run by TCRdb on the RT-PCR reads, gives a single entry per CDR3 protein. The data contain around 570,000 distinct CDR3 sequences, under 9% of them singletons. The sequences come from PBMCs from blood, collected 23 months after vaccination. The receptors were sampled from a man aged 50 to 69 who received an inactivated influenza vaccine.

This clonotype occurred many times. V and J are TRBV7-2 and TRBJ2-5; 7 bases line up with TRBD1. The CDR3 sequence is 13 residues long. Germline values: CDR1 SGHTA, CDR2 FQGNSA. After removal of 4 bases from V and 3 bases from J, the junction contained 2 bases not matched to a gene. Here the CDR3 DNA reads TGTGCCAGCAGCTGGGACAGAAAAGAGACCCAGTACTTC. Translating gives CASSWDRKETQYF.

This sequence joins TRBV18 and TRBJ1-5; D may be TRBD1 (5 bases). In germline, CDR1 is KGHSH, CDR2 LQKENI. V lost 3 bases and J lost 11, with 8 bases in between. The CDR3 has 11 amino acids. The CDR3, as DNA: TGTGCCAGCTCACCCGGGGGGGCCCAGCATTTT. Amino acid sequence: CASSPGGAQHF.

J is TRBJ1-6 and V is TRBV28; D is uncertain. Per germline, CDR1 MDHEN and CDR2 SYDVKM. V lost 4 bases and J 3 bases, leaving 10 bases between the germline ends. There are 15 residues in the CDR3. As DNA, the CDR3 is TGTGCCAGCAGTTCTGGGCTGTTCTATAATTCACCCCTCCACTTT. Translating it yields CASSSGLFYNSPLHF.

J is TRBJ2-2 and V is TRBV29-1; TRBD1 matches 7 bases. This CDR3 has 16 amino acids. CDR1 and CDR2 (germline): SQVTM, ANQGSEA. Germline trimming cut 0 bases from V and 0 bases from J; bases unmatched to any gene: 4. The DNA of the CDR3 is TGCAGCGTTGAAGATCGGGACAGAGCGAACACCGGGGAGCTGTTTTTT. Its translation is CSVEDRDRANTGELFF.

The chain recombines TRBV10-3 with TRBJ2-7, with 9 bases that match TRBD1. The CDR3 is 15 residues long. With 4 bases clipped from V and 2 bases from J, the junction kept 6 bases outside the gene matches. Germline V lookup: CDR1 ENHRY, CDR2 SYGVKD. This CDR3 reads CAISVGQGPTYEQYF. The CDR3 region has the DNA TGTGCCATCAGTGTCGGACAGGGGCCCACCTACGAGCAGTACTTC.

The table lists this clonotype with a few counts. CDR3 region: CSAGQAIDYGYTF. The CDR3 DNA sequence: TGCAGCGCTGGACAGGCGATTGACTATGGCTACACCTTC. V usage is TRBV29-1 and J usage is TRBJ1-2, with 7 nucleotides matching TRBD1. The CDR3 length is 13 residues. CDR1 SQVTM and CDR2 ANQGSEA come from the germline V gene. Germline trimming cut 7 bases from V and 3 bases from J; bases unmatched to any gene: 8.

This clonotype came up a few times. The genes are TRBV12-3 or TRBV12-4 and TRBJ2-4, with 7 bases aligning to TRBD2. Unmatched junction bases numbered 5, after V lost 6 bases and J lost 3 bases. There are 14 residues in the CDR3. The CDR3 protein is CASSEGRGKNIQYF. CDR3 bases: TGTGCCAGCAGCGAAGGGAGGGGCAAAAACATTCAGTACTTC.

The rearrangement links TRBV5-4 to TRBJ2-2, with D hard to call. V lost 4 bases to trimming and J lost 0 bases, with 13 bases between them. CDR3 length: 16 amino acids. From germline, CDR1 is SGHNT and CDR2 YYREEE (reference sequence). In nucleotides, the CDR3 is TGTGCCAGCAGCCTTGATCCGGGCGCGAACACCGGGGAGCTGTTTTTT. This sequence encodes CASSLDPGANTGELFF.

This clonotype was detected only a few times. The chain has TRBV4-3 and TRBJ1-4; D possibly corresponds to TRBD1 (6 bases). The V end was cut by 2 bases, the J end by 8 bases, with 15 bases between. This CDR3 has 15 residues. The germline gives CDR1 LGHNA, CDR2 YSLEER. The CDR3 is CASSQHPGQGEKLFF. The DNA of the CDR3 is TGCGCCAGCAGCCAACATCCGGGACAAGGGGAAAAACTGTTTTTT.